This T cell receptor beta chain was captured by sequencing in a study of beta chain features in type 1 diabetes. Overall study findings and caveats: Shortening of TCRB CDR3s, moderate but significant, appeared in all four CD4+ subsets of Type 1 diabetes patients. Highly expressing activated T cells could be over-counted with a cDNA template. In type 1 diabetes patients, VDJ junctions had fewer insertions; deletions at these junctions were more frequent.

The CDR3 is 17 residues long. Germline trimming cut 5 bases from V and 0 bases from J; bases unmatched to any gene: 6. Germline CDR1 and CDR2: SGHVS and FQNEAQ. Sorted populations were all over 98% pure. This clone occurred many times. No antigen is known for it. The investigators reverse transcribed all of the isolated RNA, so they sequenced expressed TCRB transcripts. Repertoires were generated with immunoSEQ multiplex PCR, while TCRdb's copy carries only in-frame clones and drops some. Among about 210,000 clones listed, roughly 10% were seen once. The clonotype comes from a man aged 18 to 29 in good health. The source material was central memory CD4+ T cells from blood. V and J are TRBV7-8 and TRBJ2-6, with 8 bases lining up with TRBD1. The CDR3 DNA is TGTGCCAGCAGCCAACGACAGGGGCCCTCTGGGGCCAACGTCCTGACTTTC. It codes for CASSQRQGPSGANVLTF.